The T cell receptor (beta chain) described here comes from a study of beta chain features in type 1 diabetes. The study's findings and limits: Within each of all four CD4+ subsets, Type 1 diabetes patients had TCRB CDR3s that were moderately but significantly shorter.

Concerning this clone itself: No antigen is known for it.

The V end lost 5 bases, the J end lost 8 bases, and 18 bases lay between the germline ends. This CDR3 spans 14 amino acids. Germline-derived CDR1 and CDR2 are LNHNV and YYDKDF (reference sequence). The authors reverse transcribed all of the isolated RNA, so sequencing captured expressed TCRB transcripts. The method was immunoSEQ multiplex PCR; TCRdb's version includes in-frame clones alone and lacks a portion of them. The sample records around 600,000 clones, around 11% being singletons. Sequences were obtained from naive CD4+ T cells from blood. The origin of this receptor is a man aged 25-40 years with type 1 diabetes. The chain is built from TRBV15 and TRBJ1-2; D is ambiguous. CDR3 in amino acids: CATSPPSKSMGYTF. Here the CDR3 DNA reads TGTGCCACCAGCCCCCCCTCAAAATCTATGGGCTACACCTTC.